This T cell receptor (beta chain) originates from a study of blood T cell repertoires in COVID-19. Overall study: Samples came from the United States, Italy and Spain, spanning acute and convalescent COVID-19.

CDR3 length: 16 amino acids. Germline assignment: CDR1 SGHTS and CDR2 YDEGEE. With V trimmed by 3 bases and J by 1 base, 3 bases remained unmatched. Assay used: immunoSEQ multiplex PCR; TCRdb lists only in-frame clones, some missing. The sample includes about 230,000 clones, around 83% of them seen just once. This chain links TRBV5-8 with TRBJ2-5, with TRBD2 identical over 13 bases. The TCR comes from a middle-aged man with acute or convalescent COVID-19. The sequenced sample consisted of peripheral blood. The CDR3 DNA reads TGTGCCAGCAGCTCCAGACTAGCGGGGGGCCAAGAGACCCAGTACTTC. Protein sequence: CASSSRLAGGQETQYF. Supplemented by reference TRBV5-8 and TRBJ2-5, the full variable domain reads EAGVTQSPTHLIKTRGQQATLRCSPISGHTSVYWYQQALGLGLQFLLWYDEGEERNRGNFPPRFSGRQFPNYSSELNVNALELEDSALYLCASSSRLAGGQETQYFGPGTRLLVL.